This T cell receptor beta chain emerged from a study of beta chain features in type 1 diabetes. CDR1 and CDR2 (germline): SEHNR, FQNEAQ (reference sequence). Losses at the gene ends were 5 bases for V and 1 base for J; bases not matched to a gene: 2. The CDR3 covers 15 residues. Since all of the isolated RNA was reverse transcribed, expressed TCRB transcripts were what got sequenced. Sequencing of naive, central memory and regulatory T cell samples gave an average of about 3.57 million reads. TCRdb's table, derived via immunoSEQ multiplex PCR, lists solely in-frame clones and lacks some. The sample has 120,000 to 150,000 clones; around 50% are singletons.

The V call is TRBV7-9, the J call TRBJ2-2, with 9 positions matching TRBD1. Sequencing was done on a sample of Tregs from blood. This TCR was sampled from a young man in good health. The CDR3 bases are TGTGCCAGCAGCAAGGGACAGGGGAACACCGGGGAGCTGTTTTTT. Its translation is CASSKGQGNTGELFF.